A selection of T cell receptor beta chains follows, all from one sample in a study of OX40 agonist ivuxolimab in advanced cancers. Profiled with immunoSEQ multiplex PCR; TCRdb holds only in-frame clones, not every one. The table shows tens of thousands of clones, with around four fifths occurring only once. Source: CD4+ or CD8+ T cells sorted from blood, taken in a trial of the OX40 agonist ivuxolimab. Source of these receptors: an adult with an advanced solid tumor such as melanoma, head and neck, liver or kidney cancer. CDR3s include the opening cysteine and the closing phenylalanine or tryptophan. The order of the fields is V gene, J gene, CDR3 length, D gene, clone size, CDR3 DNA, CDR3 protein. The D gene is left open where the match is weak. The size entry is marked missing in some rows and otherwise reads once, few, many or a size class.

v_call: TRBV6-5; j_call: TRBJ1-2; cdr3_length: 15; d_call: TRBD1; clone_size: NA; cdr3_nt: TGTGCCAGCAGTTACCGCGGGACAGGGCGCTATGGCTACACCTTC; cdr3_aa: CASSYRGTGRYGYTF
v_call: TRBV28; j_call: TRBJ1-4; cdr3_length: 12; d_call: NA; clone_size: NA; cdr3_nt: TGTGCCACCTCAGGGCCCGCCGAAAAACTGTTTTTT; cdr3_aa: CATSGPAEKLFF
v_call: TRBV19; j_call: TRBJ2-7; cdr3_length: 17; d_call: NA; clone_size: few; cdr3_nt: TGTGCCAGTAGTATAGCGGGGTCGAGACAAACGCCCTACGAGCAGTACTTC; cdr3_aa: CASSIAGSRQTPYEQYF
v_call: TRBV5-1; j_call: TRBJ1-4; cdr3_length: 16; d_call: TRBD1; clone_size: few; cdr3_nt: TGCGCCAGCAGCCTCACAGGGACAGCAACTAATGAAAAACTGTTTTTT; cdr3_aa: CASSLTGTATNEKLFF
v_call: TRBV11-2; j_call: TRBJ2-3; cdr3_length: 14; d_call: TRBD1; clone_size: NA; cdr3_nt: TGTGCCAGCAGCTTAGGAGGGGGCGCAGATACGCAGTATTTT; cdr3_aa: CASSLGGGADTQYF
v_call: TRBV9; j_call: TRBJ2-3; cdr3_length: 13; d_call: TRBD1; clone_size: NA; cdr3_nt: TGTGCCAGCAGCGTCAGGGGGCTGGATACGCAGTATTTT; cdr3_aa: CASSVRGLDTQYF
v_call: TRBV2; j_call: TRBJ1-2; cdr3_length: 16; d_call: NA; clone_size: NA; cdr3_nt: TGTGCCAGCAGTGAAGCGCTTCGGACGGCTAACTATGGCTACACCTTC; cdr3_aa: CASSEALRTANYGYTF
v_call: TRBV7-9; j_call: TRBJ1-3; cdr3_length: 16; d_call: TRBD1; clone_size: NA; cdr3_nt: TGTGCCAGCAGCCTAACCGGGACAGGGGGAGGAAACACCATATATTTT; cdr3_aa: CASSLTGTGGGNTIYF
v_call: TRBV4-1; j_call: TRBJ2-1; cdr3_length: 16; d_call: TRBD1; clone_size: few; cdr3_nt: TGCGCCAGCAGCCAAGTCCCAGGACAGGGGGCGGGTGAGCAGTTCTTC; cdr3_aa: CASSQVPGQGAGEQFF
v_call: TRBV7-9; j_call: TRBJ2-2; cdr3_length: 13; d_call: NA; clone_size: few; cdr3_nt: TGTGCCAGCACAGCGGATTATACCGGGGAGCTGTTTTTT; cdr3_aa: CASTADYTGELFF
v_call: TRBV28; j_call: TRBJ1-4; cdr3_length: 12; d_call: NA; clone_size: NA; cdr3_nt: TGTGCCAGCACTGGTCAAAATGAAAAACTGTTTTTT; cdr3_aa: CASTGQNEKLFF
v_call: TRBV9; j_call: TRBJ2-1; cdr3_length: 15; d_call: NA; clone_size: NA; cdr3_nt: TGTGCCAGCACCGCCGGGCGGGGGCCCCTTGGTGAGCAGTTCTTC; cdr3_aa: CASTAGRGPLGEQFF
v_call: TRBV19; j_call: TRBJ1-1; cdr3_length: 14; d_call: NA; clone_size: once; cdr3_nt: TGTGCCAGTAGTATAGCGAGGGAGGACACTGAAGCTTTCTTT; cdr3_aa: CASSIAREDTEAFF
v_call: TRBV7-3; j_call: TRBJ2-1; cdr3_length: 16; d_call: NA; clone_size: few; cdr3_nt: TGTGCCAGCAGCTCCCGGACTGCTAGCTCCTACAATGAGCAGTTCTTC; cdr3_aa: CASSSRTASSYNEQFF
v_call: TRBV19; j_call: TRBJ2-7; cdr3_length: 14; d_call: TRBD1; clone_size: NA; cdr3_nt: TGTGCCAGTAGTAGTATCGACAGGGTGAACGAGCAGTACTTC; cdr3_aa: CASSSIDRVNEQYF
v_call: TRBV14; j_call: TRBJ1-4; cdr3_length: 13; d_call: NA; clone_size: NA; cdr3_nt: TGTGCCAGCAGCCAAGATCTTCGTGAAAAACTGTTTTTT; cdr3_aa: CASSQDLREKLFF
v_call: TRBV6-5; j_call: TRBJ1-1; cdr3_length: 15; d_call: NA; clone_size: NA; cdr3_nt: TGTGCCAGCAGTTACTCGCTGGGATTGAACACTGAAGCTTTCTTT; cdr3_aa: CASSYSLGLNTEAFF
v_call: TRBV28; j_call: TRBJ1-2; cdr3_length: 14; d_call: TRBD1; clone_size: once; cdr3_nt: TGTGCCAGCAGTTTACCGCAGGGGGCATTCGGCTACACCTTC; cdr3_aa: CASSLPQGAFGYTF
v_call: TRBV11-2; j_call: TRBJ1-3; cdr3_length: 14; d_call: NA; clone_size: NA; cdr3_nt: TGTGCCAGCAGCTCCCGGTCCTCTGGAAACACCATATATTTT; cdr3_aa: CASSSRSSGNTIYF
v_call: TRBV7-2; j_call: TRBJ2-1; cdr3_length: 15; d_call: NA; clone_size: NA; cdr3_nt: TGTGCCAGCAGCCCGCTCCCGGGACACCTCAATGAGCAGTTCTTC; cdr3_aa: CASSPLPGHLNEQFF
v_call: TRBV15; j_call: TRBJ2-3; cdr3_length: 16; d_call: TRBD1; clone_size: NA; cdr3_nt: TGTGCCACCAAAAACAGGGGGCTGGAGAGCACAGATACGCAGTATTTT; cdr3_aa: CATKNRGLESTDTQYF
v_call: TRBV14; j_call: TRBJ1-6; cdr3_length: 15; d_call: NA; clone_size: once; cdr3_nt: TGTGCCAGCAGCCAAACATTTAACTATAATTCACCCCTCCACTTT; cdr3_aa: CASSQTFNYNSPLHF
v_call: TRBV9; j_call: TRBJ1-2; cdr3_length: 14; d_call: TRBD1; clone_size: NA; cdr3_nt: TGTGCCAGCAGCGAGGGACAGGGAACCTATGGCTACACCTTC; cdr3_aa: CASSEGQGTYGYTF
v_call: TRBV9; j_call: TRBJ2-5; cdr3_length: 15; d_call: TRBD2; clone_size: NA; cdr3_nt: TGTGCCAGCAGCGTACAAGCGGGGGGTGGAGAGACCCAGTACTTC; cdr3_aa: CASSVQAGGGETQYF
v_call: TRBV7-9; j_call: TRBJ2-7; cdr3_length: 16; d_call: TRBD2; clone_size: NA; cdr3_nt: TGTGCCAGCAGCTTAGCGGGGGGGGACCATGCCTACGAGCAGTACTTC; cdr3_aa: CASSLAGGDHAYEQYF
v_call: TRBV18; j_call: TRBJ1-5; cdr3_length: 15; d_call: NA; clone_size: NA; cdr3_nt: TGTGCCAGCTCATCACGACAAGGAACGGGCCAGCCCCAGCATTTT; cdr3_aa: CASSSRQGTGQPQHF
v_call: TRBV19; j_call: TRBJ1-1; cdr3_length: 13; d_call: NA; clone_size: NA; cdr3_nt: TGTGCCAGTAGTATAGGGTGGAGGACTGAAGCTTTCTTT; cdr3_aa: CASSIGWRTEAFF
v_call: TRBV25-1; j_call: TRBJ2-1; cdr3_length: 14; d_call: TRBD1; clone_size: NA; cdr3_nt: TGTGCCAGCAGCTCTAGGGACAGAGTCAATGAGCAGTTCTTC; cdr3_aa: CASSSRDRVNEQFF
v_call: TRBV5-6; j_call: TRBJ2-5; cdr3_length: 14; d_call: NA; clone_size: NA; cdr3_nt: TGTGCCACCCGTTGGGAGGGGGCTGGAGAGACCCAGTACTTC; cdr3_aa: CATRWEGAGETQYF
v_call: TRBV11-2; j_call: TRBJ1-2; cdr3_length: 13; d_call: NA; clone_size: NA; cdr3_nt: TGTGCCAGCAGCTTGGGGTTAAACTATGGCTACACCTTC; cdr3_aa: CASSLGLNYGYTF
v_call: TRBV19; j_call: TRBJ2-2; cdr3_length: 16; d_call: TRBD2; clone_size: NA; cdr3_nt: TGTGCCAGTACCCCGCGACTAGCGGGGGATATCGGGGAGCTGTTTTTT; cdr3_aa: CASTPRLAGDIGELFF
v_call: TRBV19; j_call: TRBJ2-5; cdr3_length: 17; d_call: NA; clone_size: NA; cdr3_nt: TGTGCCAGTAGTAAGGGTCCGTTGAGGAGTTCCCAAGAGACCCAGTACTTC; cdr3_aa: CASSKGPLRSSQETQYF
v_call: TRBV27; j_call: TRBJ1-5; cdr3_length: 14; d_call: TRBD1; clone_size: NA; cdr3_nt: TGTGCCAGCAGCAGGGGGGCGAGCAATCAGCCCCAGCATTTT; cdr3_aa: CASSRGASNQPQHF
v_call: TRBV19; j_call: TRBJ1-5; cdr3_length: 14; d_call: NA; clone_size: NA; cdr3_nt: TGTGCCAGTAATCCCGGGAATAGCAATCAGCCCCAGCATTTT; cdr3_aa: CASNPGNSNQPQHF
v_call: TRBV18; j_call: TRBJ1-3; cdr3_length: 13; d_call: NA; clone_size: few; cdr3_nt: TGTGCCAGCTCACCAGGCGAGGCAATGACCATATATTTT; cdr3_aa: CASSPGEAMTIYF
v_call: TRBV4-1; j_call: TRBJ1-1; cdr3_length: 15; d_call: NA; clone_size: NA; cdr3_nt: TGCGCCAGCAGCCAGAAGGAAGGGGCGCGGACTGAAGCTTTCTTT; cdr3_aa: CASSQKEGARTEAFF
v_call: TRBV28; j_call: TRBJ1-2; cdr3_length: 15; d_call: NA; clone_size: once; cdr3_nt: TGTGCCAGCAGTTGGAATGGGCAATCCTTCTATGGCTACACCTTC; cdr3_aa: CASSWNGQSFYGYTF
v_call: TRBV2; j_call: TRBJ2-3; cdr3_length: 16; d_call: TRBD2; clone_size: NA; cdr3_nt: TGTGCCAGCAGTGGAAGGCTAGCGGGGAGCACAGATACGCAGTATTTT; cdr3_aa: CASSGRLAGSTDTQYF
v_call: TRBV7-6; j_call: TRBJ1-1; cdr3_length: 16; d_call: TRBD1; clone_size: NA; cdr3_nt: TGTGCCAGCAGCCCCAATGCCGCCAGGGGGGACACTGAAGCTTTCTTT; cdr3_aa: CASSPNAARGDTEAFF
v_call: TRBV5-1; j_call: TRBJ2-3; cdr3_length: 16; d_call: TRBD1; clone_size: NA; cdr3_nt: TGCGCCAGCAGCTTAGCAGGGGGTAGCGTGACAGATACGCAGTATTTT; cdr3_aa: CASSLAGGSVTDTQYF
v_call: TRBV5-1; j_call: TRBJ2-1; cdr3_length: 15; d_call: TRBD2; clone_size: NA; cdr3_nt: TGCGCCAGCAGCACCGGGACTAGCGCCATCAATGAGCAGTTCTTC; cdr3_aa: CASSTGTSAINEQFF
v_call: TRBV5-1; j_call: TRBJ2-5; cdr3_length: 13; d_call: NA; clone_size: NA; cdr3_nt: TGCGCCAGCAGCTTTACTAGTTTAGAGACCCAGTACTTC; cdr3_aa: CASSFTSLETQYF
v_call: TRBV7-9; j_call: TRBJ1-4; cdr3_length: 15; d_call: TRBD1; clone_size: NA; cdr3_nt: TGTGCCAGCAGACGATCAGGGACAGCGAATGAAAAACTGTTTTTT; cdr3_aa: CASRRSGTANEKLFF
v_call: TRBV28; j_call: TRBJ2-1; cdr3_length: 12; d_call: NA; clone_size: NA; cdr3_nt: TGTGCCAGCAGTTTATCGTCAGGGCCTCAGTTCTTC; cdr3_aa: CASSLSSGPQFF
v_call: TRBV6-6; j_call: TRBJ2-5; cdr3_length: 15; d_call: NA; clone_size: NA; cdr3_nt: TGTGCCAGCAGTTACTCTCCCCGGGGCCAAGAGACCCAGTACTTC; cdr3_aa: CASSYSPRGQETQYF
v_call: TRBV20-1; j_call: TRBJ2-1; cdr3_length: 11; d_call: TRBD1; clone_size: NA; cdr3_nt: TGCAGTGCTATCAGGGGGCAAGGGCAGTTCTTC; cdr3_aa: CSAIRGQGQFF
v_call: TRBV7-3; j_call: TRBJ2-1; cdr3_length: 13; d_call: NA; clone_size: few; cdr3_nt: TGTGCCAGCAGCGCCTCCAGGGGCGATGAGCAGTTCTTC; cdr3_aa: CASSASRGDEQFF
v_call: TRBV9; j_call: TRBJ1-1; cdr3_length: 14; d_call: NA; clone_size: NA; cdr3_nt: TGTGCCAGCAGCGTAAGCCCCGAGAACACTGAAGCTTTCTTT; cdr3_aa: CASSVSPENTEAFF
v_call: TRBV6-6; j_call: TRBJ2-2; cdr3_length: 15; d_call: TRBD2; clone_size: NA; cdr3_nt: TGTGCCAGCAGACGGGATGGGGGAGGGACCGGGGAGCTGTTTTTT; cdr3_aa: CASRRDGGGTGELFF
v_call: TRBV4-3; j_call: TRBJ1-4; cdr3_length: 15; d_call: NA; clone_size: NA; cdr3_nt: TGCGCCAGCAGCCAAGGAAGGGGGGGTAATGAAAAACTGTTTTTT; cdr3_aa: CASSQGRGGNEKLFF
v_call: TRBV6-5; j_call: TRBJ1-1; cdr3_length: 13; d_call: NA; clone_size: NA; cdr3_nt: TGTGCCAGCCTCAACTACAGGGACACTGAAGCTTTCTTT; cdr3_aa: CASLNYRDTEAFF
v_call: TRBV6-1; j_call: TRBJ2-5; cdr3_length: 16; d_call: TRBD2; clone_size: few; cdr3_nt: TGTGCCAGCAGTGAAGAAGTGGGGGGGGGACAAGAGACCCAGTACTTC; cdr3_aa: CASSEEVGGGQETQYF